These T cell receptor beta chains were read from a single sample in a study of cytomegalovirus exposure and HLA in healthy donors. Only in-frame clones appear in the TCRdb table, and some are missing; sequencing was by immunoSEQ multiplex PCR. The table shows about 140,000 clones, with roughly 79% occurring only once. The sequenced sample consisted of PBMCs. The receptors originated from a man younger than 45 in good health and CMV-seropositive. CDR3s include the opening cysteine and the closing phenylalanine or tryptophan. A D gene is named only where the DNA matches it firmly. Clone size is not always given. Where it is, it says once, few, many or a class for expanded clones.

TRBV7-9	TRBJ2-7	-	-	TGTGCCAGCAGCGGGCAGGACAGGGAGGGCTACGAGCAGTACTTC	CASSGQDREGYEQYF
TRBV7-9	TRBJ1-5	-	once	TGTGCCAGCAGCCCGCCAGCAGCGAGCAATCAGCCCCAGCATTTT	CASSPPAASNQPQHF
TRBV20-1	TRBJ1-2	-	-	TGCTCTACCTGGAGGAACTATGGCTACACCTTC	CSTWRNYGYTF
TRBV27	TRBJ2-3	-	-	TGTGCCAGCAGCTCGTACTACAGCACAGATACGCAGTATTTT	CASSSYYSTDTQYF
TRBV6-1	TRBJ2-5	TRBD2	few	TGTGCCAGCAGTCAGACTAGCGGGGACCAAGAGACCCAGTACTTC	CASSQTSGDQETQYF
TRBV6-6	TRBJ1-3	-	few	TGTGCCAGTTTCCCGGACACCCTCTCTGGAAACACCATATATTTT	CASFPDTLSGNTIYF
TRBV19	TRBJ1-1	-	few	TGTGCCAGTAGCCAGGGATACACTGAAGCTTTCTTT	CASSQGYTEAFF
TRBV5-8	TRBJ2-1	-	once	TGTGCCAGCGCCCCCGGGAACCCTGGGGTCAATGAGCAGTTCTTC	CASAPGNPGVNEQFF
TRBV6-5	TRBJ1-5	TRBD1	-	TGTGCCAGCAGGACAGGGCCCCTAAATCAGCCCCAGCATTTT	CASRTGPLNQPQHF
TRBV28	TRBJ2-3	TRBD2	-	TGTGCCAGCAGTCTGACTAGCGGAGGTAGCACAGATACGCAGTATTTT	CASSLTSGGSTDTQYF